The following is a T cell receptor (beta chain) sequence with its context. Its antigen target is currently unknown. Within one base of it there is no much larger clone, and no base qualities were kept. Libraries were constructed by the immunoSEQ multiplex PCR assay. For the multiplex PCR, a mixture combining 60 forward primers for TCR Vbeta segments and 13 reverse primers for TCR Jbeta segments was used. A multiplex PCR assay on genomic DNA amplified the CDR3 region of rearranged TCR beta genes. The amplified TCR beta libraries were sequenced on the Illumina HiSeq System as 87-base-pair reads. In the original analysis: In a later analysis, 70 million to 95 million unique TCR beta chains were counted across the 666 repertoires, and roughly 11 million of these chains were shared by at least two donors. Raw reads were error-corrected and collapsed into unique sequences by a nearest-neighbor algorithm in which closely related sequences were merged to remove PCR and sequencing errors. Alignment of CDR3 sequences to IMGT reference sequences was used to assign V, D and J gene segments. Each retained sequence needed at least a six-nucleotide match to both a V gene segment and a J gene segment. Rearrangements were classified as productive when the CDR3 lacked stop codons and remained in frame with V and J, and all other rearrangements were classified as non-productive. CDR3 was defined according to IMGT convention as the region running from the second conserved V-encoded cysteine to the conserved J-encoded phenylalanine. Sequences without an unambiguous match to a single V gene segment were excluded from the earlier analysis of a few hundred of the donors. An earlier analysis of several hundred of the donors classified V segments as functional when productive rearrangements were above 56.7% and as segregating when the standard deviation between donors was above 5%. A statistical classification framework was built to diagnose cytomegalovirus status from the catalog of TCR beta chain sequences. In a later analysis, V and J genes were assigned by comparing TCR nucleotide sequences against IMGT/GENE-DB human TR gene sequences. The TCRdist pipeline was used in a later analysis to assign CDR3 sequences and most-parsimonious VDJ recombination scenarios. In a later analysis, each TCR beta chain was defined by its CDR3 amino acid sequence together with its V-gene family, and reads without a unique V-gene family were excluded. To address suspected cross-contamination and a sequencing artifact, a later analysis removed around 600 highly shared, low-generation-probability nucleotide sequences. In a later analysis, a clonal expansion index was calculated for each public chain from normalized within-repertoire ranks of inferred template counts. In a later analysis, generation probabilities were computed using a VDJ recombination model fitted to out-of-frame rearrangements, and the results were checked against IGoR. A later analysis scored TCR-TCR, TCR-HLA and TCR-CMV co-occurrence with hypergeometric tests, applying a repertoire-size bias correction to TCR pairs. In a later analysis, false discovery rates were estimated by permuting HLA or CMV assignments 20 times. In a later analysis, co-occurring TCRs were grouped using DBSCAN, with TCRdist sequence similarity added in when clustering inside HLA-allele-positive subsets. Repertoires with fewer than 30,000 or more than 120,000 public chains, plus five repertoires with anomalous nucleotide sharing, were excluded from co-occurrence clustering. TCRdb mirrors the immuneACCESS table, restricted to in-frame sequences. Some clones are absent from its copies; in checked studies, under half trace to an unresolved V gene, and the reason for the others is unknown. D and trimming were read from the DNA, whereas the V and J calls and clone size are those reported in that table. This sample comprises roughly 250,000 clones, just over 70% of them detected only once. The ten largest clonotypes hold 2% to 2.5% of the sample.

The cohort was made up of under 800 healthy bone marrow donors. At the time of sampling, every cohort member was nominally healthy, though immune exposures that went unrecorded were likely present. The donor was CMV seronegative and was included in the group of several hundred seronegative cohort members. A peripheral blood sample was provided by each donor, and peripheral blood mononuclear cells were used for TCR beta sequencing. Genomic DNA was extracted from the blood cell samples with the Qiagen DNeasy Blood Extraction Kit. The source of the sample is a study of cytomegalovirus exposure and HLA in healthy donors (dated by TCRdb to about 2017). Turning to the overall study: An earlier analysis of more than 550 of the donors reported over 250 Gb of sequence data and some 110 million unique TCR beta sequences obtained from around 190 million T cells. Approximately 300 gigabases of sequencing data and around 80 million unique TCR sequences made up an early release that covered approximately 700 HLA-typed donors. Among the roughly 400 genotyped donors, approximately 76% belonged to the genetic ancestry cluster associated with self-reported Caucasian donors. The aim of the study was to test whether cataloging public T cell receptors could identify signatures of past pathogen exposure. Using immunosequencing, the study profiled T cell repertoires from fewer than 850 subjects and related those repertoires to cytomegalovirus serostatus. In addition to the first cohort of 666 subjects, a separate validation cohort of 120 different subjects was used. To predict cytomegalovirus infection status, the study combined high-throughput TCR immunosequencing, statistical association of individual TCRs with disease status, and machine learning. In a later analysis, previously published TCR beta repertoires from some 640 donors were re-analyzed and high-resolution HLA genotyping was added so that TCR occurrence patterns could be studied. In the later analysis, no new phenotypic data were used to find candidate immune exposures; instead, reliance was placed on TCR beta sequences and their occurrence across donors. An earlier analysis of approximately 630 of the donors applied high-throughput TCR beta sequencing to assess whether each TCR beta V gene segment acted as functional or pseudogenic. Donor age, sex, ethnicity and CMV serostatus were compiled alongside the repertoire data. Genome-wide SNP genotypes for about 65% of the roughly 700 donors were used in a later genetic analysis, which treated that subset as a discovery cohort. Every repertoire in the discovery cohort had been generated on one and the same sequencing platform. Both class I and class II loci were covered by HLA typing, at four-digit resolution. Typing coverage varied by locus: about 620-630 donors for A, B, C, DRB1 and DQB1; approximately 520 for DQA1; 600 to 610 for DPA1; approximately 470 for DPB1. Because of strong linkage in the cohort, roughly five DR-DQ haplotypes were treated as single units for association and clustering. Among 300 to 500 genotyped donors of the cohort, an average of roughly 230,000 unique TCR beta nucleotide sequences was sequenced per donor, of which about 19% were non-productive. Overall study results and their limits: An earlier analysis of around 600 of the donors showed that most TCR beta V segments appeared in productive rearrangements either about 90% or about 30% of the time, which broadly matched IMGT annotations. Strong co-occurrence of HLA alleles, especially DR and DQ, made assigning TCR associations to individual alleles difficult. A few of the identified cytomegalovirus-associated TCR beta chains were confirmed in vitro to be specific for cytomegalovirus antigens. A further reported finding was that TCR beta sequences accurately predicted the HLA-A and HLA-B alleles for most subjects in the first cohort. According to the authors, the approach could potentially be generalized to other disease states and immunological phenotypes. Because some donors lacked HLA typing at each locus, the association tests relied only on the typed subset. According to a later analysis, parvovirus B19, influenza, CMV and Epstein-Barr virus appeared linked to several top co-occurrence clusters. In a later analysis, most CMV-associated TCR beta chains were found to appear HLA-restricted, with HLA associations seemingly driven largely by CMV exposure. In this cohort, only TCR beta chains were sequenced, and detectable features were limited by the absence of alpha or paired-chain data. A later analysis found that HLA-associated TCR beta chains were more clonally expanded and had lower generation probabilities than equally common non-associated chains. The classifier was reported to diagnose cytomegalovirus status with high specificity and sensitivity in both the original cohort and the validation cohort. Linkage disequilibrium might explain the correlated functional status among segregating V segments, but an unknown experimental factor could not be excluded. In a later genetic analysis, fewer N-insertions in productive TCRs were reported among donors in an Asian-associated ancestry cluster than the roughly 700-donor mean. An association between a missense DCLRE1C variant and V-gene and J-gene trimming of TCR beta chains was found in a later genetic analysis and replicated in an independent cohort. Because counts were too low, some 17 rarely observed V segments, including chromosome 9 orphons, were left out of the earlier analysis of approximately 500 of the donors. A group of highly shared sequence variants was considered likely to be a technical artifact of the sequencing pipeline. Roughly uniform sequencing depth across donors was assumed in presence/absence analyses, although this assumption may not hold. A later analysis found that TCR association rates varied across HLA loci, with DRB1 alleles showing the most associated TCRs and HLA-C alleles the fewest. Across donors, most TCR sequences were observed very rarely, whereas some public TCRs were present in many individuals. Specific HLA alleles were associated with roughly 17,000 TCR beta sequences at a false discovery rate of 0.05 in a later analysis. Immune exposure information for the cohort was limited to CMV serostatus. Some IMGT-functional V segments, including TRBV6-2 and TRBV6-3, could not be told apart with the 87-base-pair reads, so those segments were excluded. In the study, approximately 160 TCR beta chains were listed as associated with cytomegalovirus.

The germline V gene encodes CDR1 SGHAT and CDR2 FQNNGV. V is reduced by 0 bases and J by 11 bases, leaving a spacing of 7 bases between them. The cysteine opens and the phenylalanine closes a CDR3 of 11 amino acids. Only CDR3 DNA remains: 33 bases, in frame from the first base. The sequencing sample was made of PBMCs. This TCR came from a female donor in good health and CMV-seronegative. The chain is encoded by TRBV11-2 joined to TRBJ1-1; a confident D gene designation cannot be given. The nucleotide sequence is given as TGTGCCAGCAGCTTAGATCGGAGGGCTTTCTTT. This translates into CASSLDRRAFF.